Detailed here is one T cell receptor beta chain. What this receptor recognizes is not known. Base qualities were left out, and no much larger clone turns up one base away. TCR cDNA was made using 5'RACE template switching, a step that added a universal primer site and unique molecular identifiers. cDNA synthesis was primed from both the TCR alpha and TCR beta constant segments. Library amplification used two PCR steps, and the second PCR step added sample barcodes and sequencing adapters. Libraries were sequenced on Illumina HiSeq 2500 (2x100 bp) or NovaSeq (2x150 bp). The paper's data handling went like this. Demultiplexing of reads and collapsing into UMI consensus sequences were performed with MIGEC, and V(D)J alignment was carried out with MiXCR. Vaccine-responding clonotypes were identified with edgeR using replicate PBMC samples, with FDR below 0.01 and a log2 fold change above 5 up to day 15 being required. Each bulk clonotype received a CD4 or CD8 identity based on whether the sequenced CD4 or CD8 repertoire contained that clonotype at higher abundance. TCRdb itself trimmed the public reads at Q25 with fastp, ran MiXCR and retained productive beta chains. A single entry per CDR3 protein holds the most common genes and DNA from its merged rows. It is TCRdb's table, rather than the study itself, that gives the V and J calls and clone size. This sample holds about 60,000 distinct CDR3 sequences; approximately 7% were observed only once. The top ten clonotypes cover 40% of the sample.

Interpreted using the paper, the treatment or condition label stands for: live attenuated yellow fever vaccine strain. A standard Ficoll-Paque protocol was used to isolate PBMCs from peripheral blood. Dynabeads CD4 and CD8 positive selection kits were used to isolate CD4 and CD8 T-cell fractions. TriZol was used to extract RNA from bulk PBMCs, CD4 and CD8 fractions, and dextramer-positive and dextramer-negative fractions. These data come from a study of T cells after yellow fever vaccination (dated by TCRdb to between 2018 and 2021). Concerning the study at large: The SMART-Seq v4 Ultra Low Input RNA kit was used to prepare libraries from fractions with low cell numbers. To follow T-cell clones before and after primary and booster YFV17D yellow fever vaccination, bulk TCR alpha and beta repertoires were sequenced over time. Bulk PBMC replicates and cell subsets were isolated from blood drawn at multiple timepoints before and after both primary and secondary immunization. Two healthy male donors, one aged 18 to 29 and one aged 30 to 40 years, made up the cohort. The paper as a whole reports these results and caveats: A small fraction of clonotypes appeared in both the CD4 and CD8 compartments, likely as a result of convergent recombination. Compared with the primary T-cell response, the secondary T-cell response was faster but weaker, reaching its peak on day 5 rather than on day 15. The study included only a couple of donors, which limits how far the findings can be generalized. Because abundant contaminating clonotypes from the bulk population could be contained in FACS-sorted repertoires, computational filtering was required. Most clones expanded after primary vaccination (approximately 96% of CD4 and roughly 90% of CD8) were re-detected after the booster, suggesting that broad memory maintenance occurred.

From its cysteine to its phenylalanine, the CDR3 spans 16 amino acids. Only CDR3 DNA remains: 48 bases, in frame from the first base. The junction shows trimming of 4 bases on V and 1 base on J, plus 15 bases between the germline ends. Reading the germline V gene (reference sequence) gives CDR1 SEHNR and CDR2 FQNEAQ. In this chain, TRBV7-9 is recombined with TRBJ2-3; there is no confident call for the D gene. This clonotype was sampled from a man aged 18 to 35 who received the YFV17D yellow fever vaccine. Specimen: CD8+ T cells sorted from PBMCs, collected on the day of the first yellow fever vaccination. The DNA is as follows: TGTGCCAGCAGCTGTCGGGCTAGGTGGGGCACAGATACGCAGTATTTT. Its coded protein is CASSCRARWGTDTQYF.